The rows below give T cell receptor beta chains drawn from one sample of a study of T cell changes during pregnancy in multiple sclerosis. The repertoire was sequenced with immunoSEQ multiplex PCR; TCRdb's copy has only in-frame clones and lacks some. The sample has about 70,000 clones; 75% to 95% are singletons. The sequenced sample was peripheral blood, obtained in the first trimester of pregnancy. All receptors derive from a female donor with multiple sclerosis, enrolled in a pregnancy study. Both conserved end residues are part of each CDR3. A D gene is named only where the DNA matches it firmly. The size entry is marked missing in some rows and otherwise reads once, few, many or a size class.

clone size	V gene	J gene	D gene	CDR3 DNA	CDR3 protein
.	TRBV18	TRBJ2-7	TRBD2	TGTGCCAGCTCACCATGGCGGGAGGACGAGCAGTACTTC	CASSPWREDEQYF
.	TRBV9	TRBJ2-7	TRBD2	TGTGCCAGCAGCCCCATCCCGGGACTAGCGGGACTGTTGGACGAGCAGTACTTC	CASSPIPGLAGLLDEQYF
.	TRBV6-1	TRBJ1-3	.	TGTGCCAGCAGTGAAGCGGGTACAGGCTCTGGAAACACCATATATTTT	CASSEAGTGSGNTIYF
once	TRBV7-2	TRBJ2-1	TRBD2	TGTGCCAGCAGCTCCGGACTAGCGGGGGGGCGCAATGAGCAGTTCTTC	CASSSGLAGGRNEQFF
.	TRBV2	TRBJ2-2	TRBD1	TGTGCCAGCAGGGCACAGGGGGCCGCCGGGGAGCTGTTTTTT	CASRAQGAAGELFF
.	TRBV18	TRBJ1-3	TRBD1	TGTGCCAGCTCACCCGGACAGGGAGCATCTGGAAACACCATATATTTT	CASSPGQGASGNTIYF
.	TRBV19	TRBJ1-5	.	TGTGCCAGTCCATCCGGGGAGCGGAGGAATCAGCCCCAGCATTTT	CASPSGERRNQPQHF
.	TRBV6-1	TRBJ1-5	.	TGTGCCAGCAGTGAACCAGGCCAGGGAAATCAGCCCCAGCATTTT	CASSEPGQGNQPQHF
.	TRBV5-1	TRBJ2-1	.	TGCGCCAGCAGCCCCGCCGAGGGGTTGGCGGGGGCTATTAATGAGCAGTTCTTC	CASSPAEGLAGAINEQFF
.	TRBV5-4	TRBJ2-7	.	TGTGCCAGCAGCTTGCAAGGGGTGGACTACGAGCAGTACTTC	CASSLQGVDYEQYF
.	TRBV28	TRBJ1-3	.	TGTGCCAGCAGTTTATTCGGGGGAAGGGGAAACACCATATATTTT	CASSLFGGRGNTIYF
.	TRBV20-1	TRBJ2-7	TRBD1	TGCAGTGCCGGACAGGGCTACGAGCAGTACTTC	CSAGQGYEQYF
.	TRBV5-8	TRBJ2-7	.	TGTGCCAGCAGCTTGGTTACGGGAACCCTACCCTACGAGCAGTACTTC	CASSLVTGTLPYEQYF
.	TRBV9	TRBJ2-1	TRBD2	TGTGCCAGCAGCTTCACTAGCGTCGGGAACAATGAGCAGTTCTTC	CASSFTSVGNNEQFF
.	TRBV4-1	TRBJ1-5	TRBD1	TGCGCCAGCAGCCTAATTCTCGGGACAGGGTCCAATCAGCCCCAGCATTTT	CASSLILGTGSNQPQHF
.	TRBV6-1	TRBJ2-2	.	TGTGCCAGCAGTGTACCAACAGGGCCCACCGGGGAGCTGTTTTTT	CASSVPTGPTGELFF
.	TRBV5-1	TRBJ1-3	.	TGCGCCAGCAGCTTCGGGCGGGGGCTAAACACCATATATTTT	CASSFGRGLNTIYF
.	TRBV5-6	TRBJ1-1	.	TGTGCCAGCAGCTTGAGCATCAACACTGAAGCTTTCTTT	CASSLSINTEAFF
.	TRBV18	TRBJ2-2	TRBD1	TGTGCCAGCTCGCGGGGACAGGGGAACACCGGGGAGCTGTTTTTT	CASSRGQGNTGELFF
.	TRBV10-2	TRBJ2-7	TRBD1	TGCGCCAGCAGTCCCCGGGACAGGGTCTACGAGCAGTACTTC	CASSPRDRVYEQYF
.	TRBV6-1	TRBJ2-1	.	TGTGCCAGCACCGCCGGCTACAATGAGCAGTTCTTC	CASTAGYNEQFF
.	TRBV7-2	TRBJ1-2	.	TGTGCCAGCAGCTTAGCCCTTTTTGAGGATAACTATGGCTACACCTTC	CASSLALFEDNYGYTF
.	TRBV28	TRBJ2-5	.	TGTGCCAGCAGTGGGTCGACAGGACTGGGGGAGACCCAGTACTTC	CASSGSTGLGETQYF
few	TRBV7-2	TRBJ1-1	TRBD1	TGTGCCAGCAGCTTTTTCGCGACAGGGCCGAACACTGAAGCTTTCTTT	CASSFFATGPNTEAFF
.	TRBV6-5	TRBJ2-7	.	TGTGCCAGCAATAATGCTAACGAGCAGTACTTC	CASNNANEQYF
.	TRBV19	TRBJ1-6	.	TGTGCCACGCGGGGGGGGTTTTACTCACCCCTCCACTTT	CATRGGFYSPLHF
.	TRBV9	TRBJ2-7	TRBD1	TGTGCCAGCAGCGCGTCCGGACAGGGTTCCTACGAGCAGTACTTC	CASSASGQGSYEQYF
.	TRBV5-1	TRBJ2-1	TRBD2	TGCGCCAGCAAGGCGGGAGGAGAGCAGTTCTTC	CASKAGGEQFF
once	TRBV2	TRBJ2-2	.	TGTGCCAGCATTCCGACGGCGGGCACGAACACCGGGGAGCTGTTTTTT	CASIPTAGTNTGELFF
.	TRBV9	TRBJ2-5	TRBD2	TGTGCCAGCAGCCCTAGCGGGGGGGCCGTTGACCAAGAGACCCAGTACTTC	CASSPSGGAVDQETQYF
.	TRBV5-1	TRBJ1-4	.	TGCGCCAGCAGCTTGGGACGGCTAAGGAGTAATGAAAAACTGTTTTTT	CASSLGRLRSNEKLFF
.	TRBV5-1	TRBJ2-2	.	TGCGCCAGCCTGGACCCTCGGGGAACCGACACCGGGGAGCTGTTTTTT	CASLDPRGTDTGELFF
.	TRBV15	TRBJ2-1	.	TGTGCCACCAGCAGAGATCTCGGTCGGCTAGCGCAGCCCAGTTACAATGAGCAGTTCTTC	CATSRDLGRLAQPSYNEQFF
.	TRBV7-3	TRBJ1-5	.	TGTGCCAGCAGCTTGGGCCCCAATCAGCCCCAGCATTTT	CASSLGPNQPQHF
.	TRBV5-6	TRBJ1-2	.	TGTGCCAGCAGCCCACGGACAGATGGCTATGGCTACACCTTC	CASSPRTDGYGYTF
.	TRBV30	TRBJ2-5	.	TGTGCCTGGAGGCGGGGAGGAGAGACCCAGTACTTC	CAWRRGGETQYF
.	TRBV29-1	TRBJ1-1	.	TGCAGCGTTGAAGATCTCAGAAGAGGAGCTTTCTTT	CSVEDLRRGAFF
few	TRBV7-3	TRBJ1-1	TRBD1	TGTGCCAGCAGCTCCGGGACAGGGGGAACTGAAGCTTTCTTT	CASSSGTGGTEAFF
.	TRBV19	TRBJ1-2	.	TGTGCCAGTAGAGGATACGATAGTCGCGGGGGCTACACCTTC	CASRGYDSRGGYTF
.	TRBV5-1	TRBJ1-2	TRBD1	TGCGCCAGCAGCTTGGGGGACAGGGGTGGCTATGGCTACACCTTC	CASSLGDRGGYGYTF
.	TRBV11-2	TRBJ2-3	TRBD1	TGTGCCAGCAGCTTAGGGGGACAGCTAAACACAGATACGCAGTATTTT	CASSLGGQLNTDTQYF
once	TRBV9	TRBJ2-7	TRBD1	TGTGCCAGCAGCCCGGGACAGAGCTCCTACGAGCAGTACTTC	CASSPGQSSYEQYF
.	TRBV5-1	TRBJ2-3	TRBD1	TGCGCCAGCAGCTGGGGCGGGACAGGGGCCACAGATACGCAGTATTTT	CASSWGGTGATDTQYF
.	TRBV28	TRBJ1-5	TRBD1	TGTGCCAGCAGGTACCATCCCGGGACAGGGAGCAATCAGCCCCAGCATTTT	CASRYHPGTGSNQPQHF
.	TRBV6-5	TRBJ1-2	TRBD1	TGTGCCAGCAGTTACGACAGGGTAACTGACGGCTACACCTTC	CASSYDRVTDGYTF
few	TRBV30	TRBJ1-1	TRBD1	TGTGCCTGGAGTGTATTACAGGGGTCAGGTGAAGCTTTCTTT	CAWSVLQGSGEAFF
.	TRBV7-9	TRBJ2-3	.	TGTGCCAGCAGCTTCGGCAGTTGGGGAGACACAGATACGCAGTATTTT	CASSFGSWGDTDTQYF
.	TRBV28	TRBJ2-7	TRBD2	TGTGCCAGCAGTTTGTTGACTAGCGGGAGGGTTTCCTACGAGCAGTACTTC	CASSLLTSGRVSYEQYF
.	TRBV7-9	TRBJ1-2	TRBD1	TGTGCCAGCAGCCGCGGGACAGGGGGTTCTGGCTACACCTTC	CASSRGTGGSGYTF
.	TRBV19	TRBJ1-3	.	TGTGCCAGTAGAATAGGGGCCGCCTCTGGAAACACCATATATTTT	CASRIGAASGNTIYF
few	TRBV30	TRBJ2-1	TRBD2	TGTGCCTGGAGTCCTTCTAGCGGTTCCTACAATGAGCAGTTCTTC	CAWSPSSGSYNEQFF
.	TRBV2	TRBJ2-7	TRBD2	TGTGCCAGCAGTGAATGGGGGGCGGGAGGGGGATTCTACGAGCAGTACTTC	CASSEWGAGGGFYEQYF
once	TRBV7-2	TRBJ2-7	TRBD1	TGTGCCAGCACCCGCTACAGGGGATGGGCCTACGAGCAGTACTTC	CASTRYRGWAYEQYF
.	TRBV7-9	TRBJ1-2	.	TGTGCCAGCAGCTTAGCGGCAAACTTC	CASSLAANF
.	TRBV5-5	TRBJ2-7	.	TGTGCCAGCAGCTTGTCGCCGGGGTCGATTTACGAGCAGTACTTC	CASSLSPGSIYEQYF
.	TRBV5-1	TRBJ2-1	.	TGCGCCAGCAGCTCCCTAGAGTACAATGAGCAGTTCTTC	CASSSLEYNEQFF
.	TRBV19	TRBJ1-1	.	TGTGCCAGTAGTACCTGGGGGGGGTACATGAACACTGAAGCTTTCTTT	CASSTWGGYMNTEAFF